The clone carrying this T cell receptor (beta chain) was seen more than once but under ten times. Its antigen is still unknown. These data originate in a study of beta chain features in type 1 diabetes. Overall study context: Healthy donors and patients had similar age, gender and cell yields.

Study-level findings and limits: A possible short-template PCR bias applies equally to patients and controls.

The entirety of the isolated RNA underwent reverse transcription, so expressed TCRB transcripts were sequenced. There were 3 million to 4 million reads on average in the naive, central memory and regulatory T cell samples. Assay used: immunoSEQ multiplex PCR; TCRdb lists only in-frame clones, some missing. The sample consists of around 350,000 clones, around 12% of them appearing once. Germline V gene sequence: CDR1 SGHNT, CDR2 YYREEE (reference sequence). The CDR3 spans 17 residues. V was clipped by 3 bases and J by 0 bases, with 16 bases between them. Sample: naive CD4+ T cells from blood. This TCR was recovered from a man aged 18 to 29 in good health. The chain combines TRBV5-4 with TRBJ1-3; tentatively, D is TRBD1 (6 bases). Here the CDR3 DNA reads TGTGCCAGCAGCTCGTCCGCTACAGGGATCTCTGGAAACACCATATATTTT. Its protein product is CASSSSATGISGNTIYF.